This T cell receptor beta chain was sequenced for a study of T cell responses to AZD1222 COVID-19 vaccine. Findings and limits, study-wide: Reports indicate that nearly half of spike-specific TCRs are directed at unmutated variant regions. It should be noted that donors were predominantly white British and more often female, and clonal diversity was possibly underestimated.

About this clone: What it recognizes is unknown.

The study pooled second doses at about 4 or about 12 weeks. Using immunoSEQ multiplex PCR, the repertoire was profiled, and TCRdb retains in-frame clones only, with some absent. The sample has about 84,000 clones, 85% to 95% seen once; the top ten hold 11%. Trimming removed 4 bases at V and 5 bases at J, with 20 bases between. Germline V gene data show CDR1 as LNHNV and CDR2 as YYDKDF (reference sequence). The CDR3 has 16 residues. The chain is built from TRBV15 and TRBJ2-5; D possibly corresponds to TRBD2 (7 bases). This clonotype was obtained from an adult who received the AZD1222 COVID-19 vaccine. The material sequenced was peripheral blood, taken 28 days after the second AZD1222 dose. The CDR3 DNA reads as TGTGCCACCAGCAAAGACCGCGGCGGGGGCAAGGAGACCCAGTACTTC. As protein: CATSKDRGGGKETQYF. Full variable domain (rest looked up from reference TRBV15 and TRBJ2-5): DAMVIQNPRYQVTQFGKPVTLSCSQTLNHNVMYWYQQKSSQAPKLLFHYYDKDFNNEADTPDNFQSRRPNTSFCFLDIRSPGLGDTAMYLCATSKDRGGGKETQYFGPGTRLLVL.